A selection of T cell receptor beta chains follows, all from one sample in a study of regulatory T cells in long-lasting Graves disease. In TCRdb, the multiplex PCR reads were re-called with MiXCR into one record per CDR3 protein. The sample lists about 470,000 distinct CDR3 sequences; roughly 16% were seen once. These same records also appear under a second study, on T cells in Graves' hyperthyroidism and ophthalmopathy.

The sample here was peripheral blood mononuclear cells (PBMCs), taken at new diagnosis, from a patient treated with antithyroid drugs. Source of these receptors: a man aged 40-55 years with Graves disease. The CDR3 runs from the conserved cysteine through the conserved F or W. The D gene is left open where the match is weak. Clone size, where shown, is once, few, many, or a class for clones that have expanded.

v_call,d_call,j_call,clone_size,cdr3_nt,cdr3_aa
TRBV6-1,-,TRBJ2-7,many,TGTGCCAGCAGTCCCGACTTCTACGAGCAGTACTTC,CASSPDFYEQYF
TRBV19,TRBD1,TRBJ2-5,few,TGTGCCAGTAGTACCCGGGACAGGGGGCGTCAAGAGACCCAGTACTTC,CASSTRDRGRQETQYF
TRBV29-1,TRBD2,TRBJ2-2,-,TGCAGCGGGCGGACTAGGGAGAACACCGGGGAGCTGTTTTTT,CSGRTRENTGELFF
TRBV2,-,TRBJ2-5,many,TGTGCCAGCAGCGAGGTTAGGACGGGGACCCAGTACTTC,CASSEVRTGTQYF
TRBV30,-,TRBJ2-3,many,TGTGCCTGGGGCTTGAACAGGTTCACAGATACGCAGTATTTT,CAWGLNRFTDTQYF
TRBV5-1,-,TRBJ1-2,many,TGCGCCAGCAGCTTGGACAGCATCAACTATGGCTACACCTTC,CASSLDSINYGYTF
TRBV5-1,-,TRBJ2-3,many,TGCGCCAGCAGCTCAAATACAGGGAGTAGATCAAATACGCAGTATTTT,CASSSNTGSRSNTQYF
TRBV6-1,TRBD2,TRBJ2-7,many,TGTGCCAGCAGTATGAGTCTAGCGGGAGGGTCCTACGAGCAGTACTTC,CASSMSLAGGSYEQYF
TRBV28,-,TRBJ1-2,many,TGTGCCAGCAGTTTAAGCAGGGTGGGAAACTATGGCTACACCTTC,CASSLSRVGNYGYTF
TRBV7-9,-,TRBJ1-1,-,TGTGCCAGCAGCTTAGGGGGTACGCGGGGGACTGAAGCTTTCTTT,CASSLGGTRGTEAFF
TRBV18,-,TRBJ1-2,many,TGTGCCAGCTCACCCCGGGGCCCGTCGGGTTATGGCTACACCTTC,CASSPRGPSGYGYTF
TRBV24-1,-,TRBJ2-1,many,TGTGCCACCAGTGATTTTGGCGGGTATAGCTCCTACAATGAGCAGTTCTTC,CATSDFGGYSSYNEQFF
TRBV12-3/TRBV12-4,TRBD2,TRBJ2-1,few,TGTGCCAGCAGTTCGGGACTAGCGGGAGGGCCAGGTTATGAGCAGTTCTTC,CASSSGLAGGPGYEQFF
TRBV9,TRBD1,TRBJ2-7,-,TGTGCCAGCAGCGTAAGTACAGGGGCCTACGAGCAGTACTTC,CASSVSTGAYEQYF
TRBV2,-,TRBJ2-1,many,TGTGCCAGCCGCAGGGTTATTGGGCAGTTCTTC,CASRRVIGQFF
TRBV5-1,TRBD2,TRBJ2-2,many,TGCGCCAGCAGCTTGGCAAGGAGACTAGCGGGAGGGCGTGCCACCGGGGAGCTGTTTTTT,CASSLARRLAGGRATGELFF
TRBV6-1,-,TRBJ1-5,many,TGTGCCAGCACTCTACGGACCGCCCCGGGGGAACCCCAGCATTTT,CASTLRTAPGEPQHF
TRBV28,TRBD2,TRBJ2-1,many,TGCGCCAGCAGCTTAATCGGACTAGCGGGGGTCAATGAGCAGTTCTTC,CASSLIGLAGVNEQFF
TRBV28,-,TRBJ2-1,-,TGTGCCAGCAGTTTTCGGAGGGCCGTGGATGAGCAGTTCTTC,CASSFRRAVDEQFF
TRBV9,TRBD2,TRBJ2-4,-,TGTGCCAGCAGCGTAGCACCCCTAGCGGGTACAAACATTCAGTACTTC,CASSVAPLAGTNIQYF
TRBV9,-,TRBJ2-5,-,TGTGCCAGCAGCCCAGGGGTGGCAGAGACCCAGTACTTC,CASSPGVAETQYF
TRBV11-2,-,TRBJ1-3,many,TGTGCCAGCAACCCGTCCTACTCTGGAAACACCATATATTTT,CASNPSYSGNTIYF
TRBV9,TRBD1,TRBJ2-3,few,TGTGCCAGCAGCGCTGGGTTGGGACAGGGTACAGATACGCAGTATTTT,CASSAGLGQGTDTQYF
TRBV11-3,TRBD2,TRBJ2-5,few,TGTGCCAGCAGCCCGTCAGCGGGGCCAGGCGCCCAGTACTTC,CASSPSAGPGAQYF
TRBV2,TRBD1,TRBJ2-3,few,TGTGCCAGCAGTGAAGGGGACAGTCCCGGAGATACGCAGTATTTT,CASSEGDSPGDTQYF
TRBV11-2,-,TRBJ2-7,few,TGTGCCAGCAGCTTAGTTCAGTGGAGGTACGAGCAGTACTTC,CASSLVQWRYEQYF
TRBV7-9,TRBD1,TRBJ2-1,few,TGTGCCAGCAGCGCCCTCGAGACAGGGGTAGGCTCCTACAATGAGCAGTTCTTC,CASSALETGVGSYNEQFF
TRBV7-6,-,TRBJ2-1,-,TGTGCCAGCAGCTTAAATGCGTTGAATGAGCAGTTCTTC,CASSLNALNEQFF
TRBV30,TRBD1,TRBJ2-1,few,TGTGCCTGGGCGACGGGACAGGGATCCTACAATGAGCAGTTCTTC,CAWATGQGSYNEQFF
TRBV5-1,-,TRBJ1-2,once,TGCGCCAGCAGCCCCACCCCCATTCAAGGCTACACCTTC,CASSPTPIQGYTF
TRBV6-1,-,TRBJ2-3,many,TGTGCCAGCAGTGAACCGGGATCTGGTACAGATACGCAGTATTTT,CASSEPGSGTDTQYF
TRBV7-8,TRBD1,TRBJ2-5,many,TGTGCCAGCAGCCAGGGACAGGGCTTACAAGAGACCCAGTACTTC,CASSQGQGLQETQYF
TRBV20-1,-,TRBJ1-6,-,TGCAGTGCGGAATCGACAGGCCCGGGCTCCTATGATTCACCCCTCCACTTT,CSAESTGPGSYDSPLHF
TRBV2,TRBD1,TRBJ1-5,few,TGTGCCACCCGGAGGGACGGAGACCAGGGGGGCAATCAGCCCCAGCATTTT,CATRRDGDQGGNQPQHF
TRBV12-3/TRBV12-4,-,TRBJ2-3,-,TGTGCCAGCGGGGCCCTGAGGGCAGATACGCAGTATTTT,CASGALRADTQYF
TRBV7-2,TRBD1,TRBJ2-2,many,TGTGCCAGCAGCCAGGGGGTCGGGGAGCTGTTTTTT,CASSQGVGELFF
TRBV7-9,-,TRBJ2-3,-,TGTGCCAGCAGCCCCTCGAACTCGAAGACGAGAGTAGATACGCAGTATTTT,CASSPSNSKTRVDTQYF
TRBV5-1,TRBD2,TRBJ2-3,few,TGCGCCAGCAGCGGGACTAGCGGGAGACGTCGCACAGATACGCAGTATTTT,CASSGTSGRRRTDTQYF
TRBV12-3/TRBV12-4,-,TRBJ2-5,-,TGTGCCAGCAGGTCTTCCGGCATATCTCCAGAGACCCAGTACTTC,CASRSSGISPETQYF
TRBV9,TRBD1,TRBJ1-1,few,TGTGCCAGCAGCGTAGGACAGGGGACTGTAATGAACACTGAAGCTTTCTTT,CASSVGQGTVMNTEAFF
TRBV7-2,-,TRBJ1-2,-,TGTGCCAGCAGCTATGCCAGGGGTTTAGCGCTTGGCTACACCTTC,CASSYARGLALGYTF
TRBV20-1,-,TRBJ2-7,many,TGCAGTGCTAGTCGCGCGCGTGTGTCCTACGAGCAGTACTTC,CSASRARVSYEQYF
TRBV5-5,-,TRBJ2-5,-,TGTGCCAGCAGGTATCACAAGGAGACCCAGTACTTC,CASRYHKETQYF
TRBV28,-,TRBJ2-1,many,TGTGCCAGCAGTTTCCCCAGGTTTAGACGGGACGATGGGTACAATGAGCAGTTCTTC,CASSFPRFRRDDGYNEQFF
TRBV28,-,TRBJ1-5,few,TGTGCCAGCAGTGAAACAGGGACGACCAATCAGCCCCAGCATTTT,CASSETGTTNQPQHF
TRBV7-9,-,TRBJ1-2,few,TGTGCCAGCAGCCCTGAACAGGGAAACTATGGCTACACCTTC,CASSPEQGNYGYTF
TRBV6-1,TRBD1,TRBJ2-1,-,TGTGCCAGCAGTGGACAGGGGGCCAGCTCCTACAATGAGCAGTTCTTC,CASSGQGASSYNEQFF
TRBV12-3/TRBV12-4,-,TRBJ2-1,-,TGTGCCAGCAGTAAGCTGGGACGGGAGCCCTACAATGAGCAGTTCTTC,CASSKLGREPYNEQFF
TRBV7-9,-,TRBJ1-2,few,TGTGCCAGCAGCGATATCGACAGGCCCCGGTCCTATGGCTACACCTTC,CASSDIDRPRSYGYTF
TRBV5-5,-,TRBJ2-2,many,TGTGCCAGCAGCTTGGGGGTCGGGAACACCGGGGAGCTGTTTTTT,CASSLGVGNTGELFF
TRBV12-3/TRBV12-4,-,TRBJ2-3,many,TGTGCCAGCAGCCCCCTGGTAGATACGCAGTATTTT,CASSPLVDTQYF
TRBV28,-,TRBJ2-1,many,TGTGCCAGCAGTTTCGCTGGTGAGCAGTTCTTC,CASSFAGEQFF
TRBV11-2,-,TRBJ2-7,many,TGTGCCAGCAGCCCCAAGCAGGGATCCTACGAGCAGTACTTC,CASSPKQGSYEQYF
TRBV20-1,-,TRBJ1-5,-,TGCAGTGCTCCACGGGGGGGCTATCAGCCCCAGCATTTT,CSAPRGGYQPQHF
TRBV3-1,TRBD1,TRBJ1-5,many,TGTGCCAGCAGCCTAGGGACAGCCAGGTATCAGCCCCAGCATTTT,CASSLGTARYQPQHF
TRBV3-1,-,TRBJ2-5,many,TGTGCCAGCAGCCAAGCCCGGGGTTGGGTAGAGACCCAGTACTTC,CASSQARGWVETQYF
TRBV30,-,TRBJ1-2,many,TGTGCCTGGATGAAGGGCGGCTATGGCTACACCTTC,CAWMKGGYGYTF